This T cell receptor (beta chain) was sequenced during a study of blood T cell repertoires in COVID-19. The overall study: COVID-19 samples from acute and convalescent phases originated in the United States, Italy and Spain. T cells, B-cell-depleted T cells, or PBMCs supplied cDNA or gDNA.

The protocol was immunoSEQ multiplex PCR, while the TCRdb copy is restricted to in-frame clones and leaves out a portion. The sample lists a few hundred thousand clones, roughly 84% seen once, with roughly 1.4% in the top ten. Assignments of participants to cohorts depended upon their own reported clinical history. This clone was seen a few times. The clonotype comes from a young woman who had been exposed to COVID-19. Source material: PBMCs or T cells enriched from blood (not recorded which).

The CDR3 loop is CASRLQGAREKLFF. As DNA, the CDR3 is TGTGCCAGCAGGCTCCAGGGGGCGCGTGAAAAACTGTTTTTT. V gene TRBV28 combines with J gene TRBJ1-4; 8 bases align to TRBD1. After removal of 6 bases from V and 7 bases from J, the junction contained 7 bases not matched to a gene. The CDR3 covers 14 residues. Germline V CDR1 and CDR2: MDHEN, SYDVKM.